The source of this T cell receptor (beta chain) is a study of STAT5B mutations in CD4+ large granular lymphocyte leukemia. Study at large: Among healthy controls, a particular HLA allele went with more CDR3 'QG' motifs.

Note on this clone: The antigen is undetermined.

Broader study findings: Compared with healthy controls (2/35), patient top clones favored TRBV06 (8/27). Without putative leukemic clones, patient CD4-sorted repertoires remained more clonal than healthy CD4+ repertoires.

Healthy controls were blood donor buffy coats. CDR3 length: 12 amino acids. The germline V and J ends were trimmed by 6 bases and 3 bases, with 8 bases remaining between them. In germline, CDR1 is KGHSH, CDR2 LQKENI. Clones were sequenced by immunoSEQ multiplex PCR, and TCRdb holds only the in-frame ones, with some missing. This table has more than 20,000 clones, about 80% appearing once. The chain combines TRBV18 with TRBJ1-1; D gene uncertain. The sequence was obtained from a human donor in good health. Sequenced input: CD4+ T cells from blood buffy coats. Here the CDR3 reads CASSRLDTEAFF. The CDR3 nucleotides are TGTGCCAGCTCCCGCCTCGACACTGAAGCTTTCTTT.